This record covers a single TCR beta chain. Autoimmune disease history or systemic immunosuppression disqualified patients. The sample belongs to a study of OX40 agonist ivuxolimab in advanced cancers. The wider study: Patients were treated with ivuxolimab, an agonistic anti-OX40 (CD134) antibody.

The junction had 8 bases not matched to a gene; V was cut back by 6 bases and J by 2 bases. CDR1 LGHNA and CDR2 YNFKEQ come from the germline V gene. CDR3 length: 16 amino acids. Some clones are missing from TCRdb's copy, which holds only in-frame ones; the method was immunoSEQ multiplex PCR. The sample records 55,000 to 70,000 clones, about nine tenths being singletons. The rearrangement uses TRBV4-2 and TRBJ2-1, with 9 positions matching TRBD2. The receptor was derived from an adult with an advanced solid tumor such as melanoma, head and neck, liver or kidney cancer. Here the sequenced sample was CD4+ or CD8+ T cells sorted from blood, taken in a trial of the OX40 agonist ivuxolimab. CDR3 protein: CASRIEAGGPYNEQFF. DNA for the CDR3: TGTGCCAGCAGGATCGAAGCGGGGGGCCCCTACAATGAGCAGTTCTTC.